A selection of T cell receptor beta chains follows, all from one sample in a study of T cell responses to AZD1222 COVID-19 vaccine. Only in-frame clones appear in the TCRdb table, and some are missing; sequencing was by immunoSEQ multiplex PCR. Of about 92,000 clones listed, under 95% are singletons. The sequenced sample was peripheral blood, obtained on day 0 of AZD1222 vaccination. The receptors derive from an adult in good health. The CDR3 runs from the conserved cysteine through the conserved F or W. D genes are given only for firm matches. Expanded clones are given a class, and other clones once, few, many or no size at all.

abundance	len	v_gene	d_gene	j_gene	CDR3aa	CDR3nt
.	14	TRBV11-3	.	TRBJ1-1	CASSLDGVNTEAFF	TGTGCCAGCAGCTTAGACGGGGTGAACACTGAAGCTTTCTTT
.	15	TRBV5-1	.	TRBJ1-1	CASSFNVAANTEAFF	TGCGCCAGCAGCTTCAATGTCGCAGCGAACACTGAAGCTTTCTTT
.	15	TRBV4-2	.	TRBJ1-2	CASSQDSTVNYGYTF	TGTGCCAGCAGCCAAGACTCCACGGTGAACTATGGCTACACCTTC
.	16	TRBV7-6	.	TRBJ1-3	CASSAITGGSGNTIYF	TGTGCCAGCAGCGCGATCACCGGGGGATCTGGAAACACCATATATTTT
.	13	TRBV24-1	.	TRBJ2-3	CATSAWGTDTQYF	TGTGCCACCAGTGCGTGGGGCACAGATACGCAGTATTTT
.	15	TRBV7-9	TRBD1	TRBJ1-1	CASSFPGTGGTEAFF	TGTGCCAGCAGCTTTCCCGGGACAGGGGGCACTGAAGCTTTCTTT
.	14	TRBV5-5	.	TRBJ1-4	CASSRTGIGEKLFF	TGTGCCAGCAGCCGAACAGGGATCGGGGAAAAACTGTTTTTT
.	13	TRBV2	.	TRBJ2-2	CASSDRGTGELFF	TGTGCCAGCAGTGACCGGGGCACCGGGGAGCTGTTTTTT
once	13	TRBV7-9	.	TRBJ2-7	CASSRGIFYEQYF	TGTGCCAGCAGCAGGGGGATTTTCTACGAGCAGTACTTC
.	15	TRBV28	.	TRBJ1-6	CASSHTRDGRKPLHF	TGTGCCAGCAGCCATACTAGGGACGGTAGGAAACCCCTCCACTTT
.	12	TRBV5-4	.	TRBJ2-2	CASSFHTGELFF	TGTGCCAGCAGCTTTCACACCGGGGAGCTGTTTTTT
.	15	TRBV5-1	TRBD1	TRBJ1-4	CASSPRQGADEKLFF	TGCGCCAGCAGTCCTCGACAGGGGGCCGATGAAAAACTGTTTTTT
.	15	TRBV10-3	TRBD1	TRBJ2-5	CAISSGTGIGETQYF	TGTGCCATCAGCTCCGGGACAGGGATCGGAGAGACCCAGTACTTC
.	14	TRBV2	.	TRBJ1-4	CASNREATNEKLFF	TGTGCCAGTAACAGGGAGGCAACTAATGAAAAACTGTTTTTT
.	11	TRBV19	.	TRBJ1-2	CASTGVNGYTF	TGTGCCAGTACGGGGGTGAATGGCTACACCTTC
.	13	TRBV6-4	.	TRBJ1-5	CASSEGIAQPQHF	TGTGCCAGCAGTGAAGGGATTGCTCAGCCCCAGCATTTT
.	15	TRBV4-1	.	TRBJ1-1	CASSQEPGADTEAFF	TGCGCCAGCAGCCAAGAGCCGGGGGCGGACACTGAAGCTTTCTTT
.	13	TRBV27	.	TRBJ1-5	CASSPGLGQPQHF	TGTGCCAGCAGCCCAGGGTTGGGTCAGCCCCAGCATTTT
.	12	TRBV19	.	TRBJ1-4	CASSTDYEKLFF	TGTGCCAGCTCGACAGACTATGAAAAACTGTTTTTT
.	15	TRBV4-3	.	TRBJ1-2	CASSQDGQVPYGYTF	TGCGCCAGCAGCCAAGATGGCCAGGTGCCCTATGGCTACACCTTC
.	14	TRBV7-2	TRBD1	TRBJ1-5	CASSRQGAAEPQHF	TGTGCCAGCAGTAGACAGGGGGCAGCGGAGCCCCAGCATTTT
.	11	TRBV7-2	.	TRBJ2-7	CASSFLYEQYF	TGTGCCAGCAGCTTTCTCTACGAGCAGTACTTC
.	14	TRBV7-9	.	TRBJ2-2	CASSLGRGTGELFF	TGTGCCAGCAGCTTAGGACGAGGCACCGGGGAGCTGTTTTTT
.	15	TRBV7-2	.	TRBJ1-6	CASRLGGVIGSPLHF	TGTGCCAGCAGACTAGGTGGGGTTATTGGTTCACCCCTCCACTTT
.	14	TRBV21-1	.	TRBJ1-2	CASSKKVGNYGYTF	TGTGCCAGCAGCAAAAAGGTAGGGAACTATGGCTACACCTTC
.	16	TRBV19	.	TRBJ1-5	CASSIGPRGGDQPQHF	TGTGCCAGTAGTATAGGCCCCAGGGGAGGCGATCAGCCCCAGCATTTT
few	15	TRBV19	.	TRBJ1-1	CASNRVGQPATEAFF	TGTGCCAGTAATAGGGTAGGTCAGCCTGCCACTGAAGCTTTCTTT
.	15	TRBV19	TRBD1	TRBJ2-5	CASSILGQGQETQYF	TGTGCCAGTAGTATCCTCGGACAGGGACAAGAGACCCAGTACTTC
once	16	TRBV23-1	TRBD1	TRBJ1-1	CASSQSGQGKNTEAFF	TGCGCCAGCAGTCAATCGGGACAGGGGAAGAACACTGAAGCTTTCTTT
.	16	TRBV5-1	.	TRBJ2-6	CASIGQPNSGANVLTF	TGCGCCAGCATCGGACAGCCTAACTCTGGGGCCAACGTCCTGACTTTC
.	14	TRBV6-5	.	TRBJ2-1	CASRRGVTYNEQFF	TGTGCCAGCAGACGGGGAGTAACCTACAATGAGCAGTTCTTC
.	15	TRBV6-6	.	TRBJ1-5	CASSYSEGSNQPQHF	TGTGCCAGCAGTTACTCGGAAGGTAGCAATCAGCCCCAGCATTTT
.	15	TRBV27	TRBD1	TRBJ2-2	CASRPGTGFTGELFF	TGTGCCAGCAGGCCCGGGACAGGGTTCACCGGGGAGCTGTTTTTT
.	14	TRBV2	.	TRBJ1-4	CASTYSSQGEKLFF	TGTGCCAGCACCTACAGTTCCCAAGGGGAAAAACTGTTTTTT
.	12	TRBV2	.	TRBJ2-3	CASGLGTDTQYF	TGTGCCAGCGGACTGGGCACAGATACGCAGTATTTT
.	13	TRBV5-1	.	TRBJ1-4	CASSLFRAEKLFF	TGCGCCAGCAGCTTGTTCCGGGCAGAAAAACTGTTTTTT
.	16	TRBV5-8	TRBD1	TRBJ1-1	CASSLEVRGRRAEAFF	TGTGCCAGCAGCTTGGAGGTAAGGGGGCGCAGAGCTGAAGCTTTCTTT
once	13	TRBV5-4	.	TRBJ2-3	CATRGRGADTQYF	TGTGCCACCCGGGGTCGCGGCGCAGATACGCAGTATTTT
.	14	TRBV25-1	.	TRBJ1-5	CASSEARAYQPQHF	TGTGCCAGCAGTGAAGCGAGGGCCTATCAGCCCCAGCATTTT
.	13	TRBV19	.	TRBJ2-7	CASNGGWGYEQYF	TGTGCCAGTAACGGCGGCTGGGGCTACGAGCAGTACTTC
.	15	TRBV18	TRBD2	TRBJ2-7	CASSLTSGGPHEQYF	TGTGCCAGCTCATTGACTAGCGGGGGCCCCCACGAGCAGTACTTC
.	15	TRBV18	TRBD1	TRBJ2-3	CASSRTGGSTDTQYF	TGTGCCAGCTCAAGGACAGGGGGCTCCACAGATACGCAGTATTTT